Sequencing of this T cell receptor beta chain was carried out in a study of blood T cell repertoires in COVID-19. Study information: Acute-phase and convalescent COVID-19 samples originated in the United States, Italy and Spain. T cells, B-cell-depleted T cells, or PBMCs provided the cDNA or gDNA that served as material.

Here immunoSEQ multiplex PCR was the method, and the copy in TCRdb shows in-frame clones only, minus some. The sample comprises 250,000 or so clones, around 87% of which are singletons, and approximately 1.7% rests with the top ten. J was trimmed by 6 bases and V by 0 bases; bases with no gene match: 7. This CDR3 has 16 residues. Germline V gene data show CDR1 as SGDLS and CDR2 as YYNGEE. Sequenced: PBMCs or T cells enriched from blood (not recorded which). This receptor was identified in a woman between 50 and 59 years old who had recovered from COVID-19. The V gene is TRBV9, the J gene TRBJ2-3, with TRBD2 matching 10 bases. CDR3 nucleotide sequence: TGTGCCAGCAGCGTAGGCGGGCTAGCGGGGGCTGATACGCAGTATTTT. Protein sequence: CASSVGGLAGADTQYF.